This TCR beta chain was identified in a study of T-cell memory formation after mild COVID-19 (dated by TCRdb to the early 2020s). About the full investigation: Most TCR sequence clusters were specific to one of the two donors. In two donors, T-cell clones that expanded and contracted after mild COVID-19 were followed by sequencing TCRalpha and TCRbeta repertoires longitudinally. The cohort was made up of two young adult volunteers, one female and one male, who were previously healthy.

Results the study describes overall, beyond this receptor: Some responding clones were detected in pre-infection memory, suggesting pre-existing cross-reactive memory T cells joined the SARS-CoV-2 response. Contracting CD4+ clones turned up mainly in the CM and EM memory subsets, whereas EMRA was where CD8+ clones were enriched. The study included only a couple of mild cases, and larger cohorts that include severe cases with pre-infection samples were judged to be necessary. SARS-CoV-2 specificity of the second-wave clones peaking on day 37 was not confirmed. From day 15 to 85, contracting clones showed balanced CD4/CD8 phenotypes, whereas a second wave of clones that expanded from day 15 to 37 leaned towards CD4+.

PBMCs were isolated by Ficoll-Paque density gradient centrifugation. The germline V gene (reference sequence) yields MNHNY for CDR1 and SVGAGI for CDR2. The V and J ends are trimmed by 5 bases and 5 bases, leaving 12 bases between them. Measured from the cysteine to the phenylalanine, the CDR3 is 13 residues long. The sequence is cut down to CDR3 DNA, 39 bases in frame from base 1. The run used an Illumina NovaSeq 6000. cDNA libraries for TCRalpha and TCRbeta were prepared by 5'RACE using constant-segment primers, with sample barcodes and unique molecular identifiers added. RNA was extracted from every sample with Trizol reagent. Libraries were amplified in two PCR steps, with a second sample barcode and Illumina TruSeq adapters added in the second step. The libraries were sequenced on an Illumina NovaSeq using 2 x 150 bp paired-end reads. Turning to the authors' computational methods: Reads were demultiplexed and collapsed into UMI-guided consensus sequences with migec v1.2.7. With mixcr v2.1.11, UMI consensuses were aligned to TRA and TRB V and J templates and assembled into clonotypes. A clonotype was counted as expanded or contracted only if both edgeR and NoisET called the change significant, with noise models trained on biological replicates. edgeR calls used a false discovery rate-adjusted p below 0.01 and a log2 fold-change threshold of 1. PCA with hierarchical clustering of max-normalized trajectories of the 1000 most abundant clonotypes was used as exploratory dynamics analysis. Separately sequenced CD4+ and CD8+ repertoires were used to assign the CD4 or CD8 phenotype of responding clones. The public reads were run again by TCRdb, first through fastp at Q25 and then through MiXCR, and only productive beta chains were kept. Every CDR3 protein is listed once, alongside the most common genes and DNA of its rows. For this entry, the V and J calls and clone size follow TCRdb and not the study's own pipeline. This sample comprises about 58,000 distinct CDR3 sequences, 25% to 35% of them detected only once. The ten largest make up roughly 43% of the sample.

Notes on this clonotype: Its antigen is not yet known. Base qualities are not at hand, and no much larger clone is one base apart.

The TCR originated in a man younger than 30 who had mild COVID-19 (a few samples of this study predate the infection). The sample titles of this study are shuffled in the database, so cell type and time point are left out; the donor was told from shared clones. The rearranged segments are TRBV6-6 and TRBJ1-1; the D gene is perhaps TRBD1, from 6 matching bases. Sample: PBMCs or a T cell subset sorted from them (not recorded which). Here is the DNA: TGTGCCAGCAGTAATACAGGGAGGACTGAAGCTTTCTTT. The encoded protein is CASSNTGRTEAFF.